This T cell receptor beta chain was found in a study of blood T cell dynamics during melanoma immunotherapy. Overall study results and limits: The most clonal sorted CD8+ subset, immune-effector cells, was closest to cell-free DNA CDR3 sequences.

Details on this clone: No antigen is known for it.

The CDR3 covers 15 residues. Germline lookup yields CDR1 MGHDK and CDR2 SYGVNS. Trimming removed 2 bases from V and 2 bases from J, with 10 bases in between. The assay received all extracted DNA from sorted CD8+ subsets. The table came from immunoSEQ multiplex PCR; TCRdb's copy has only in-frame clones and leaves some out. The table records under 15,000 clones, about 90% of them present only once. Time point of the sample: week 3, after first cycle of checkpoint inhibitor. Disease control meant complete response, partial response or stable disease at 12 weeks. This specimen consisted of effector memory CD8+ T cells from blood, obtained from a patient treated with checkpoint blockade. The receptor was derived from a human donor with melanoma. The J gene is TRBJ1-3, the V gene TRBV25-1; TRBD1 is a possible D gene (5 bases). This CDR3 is CASSERDHPGNTIYF. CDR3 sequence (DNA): TGTGCCAGCAGTGAAAGGGACCACCCTGGAAACACCATATATTTT.